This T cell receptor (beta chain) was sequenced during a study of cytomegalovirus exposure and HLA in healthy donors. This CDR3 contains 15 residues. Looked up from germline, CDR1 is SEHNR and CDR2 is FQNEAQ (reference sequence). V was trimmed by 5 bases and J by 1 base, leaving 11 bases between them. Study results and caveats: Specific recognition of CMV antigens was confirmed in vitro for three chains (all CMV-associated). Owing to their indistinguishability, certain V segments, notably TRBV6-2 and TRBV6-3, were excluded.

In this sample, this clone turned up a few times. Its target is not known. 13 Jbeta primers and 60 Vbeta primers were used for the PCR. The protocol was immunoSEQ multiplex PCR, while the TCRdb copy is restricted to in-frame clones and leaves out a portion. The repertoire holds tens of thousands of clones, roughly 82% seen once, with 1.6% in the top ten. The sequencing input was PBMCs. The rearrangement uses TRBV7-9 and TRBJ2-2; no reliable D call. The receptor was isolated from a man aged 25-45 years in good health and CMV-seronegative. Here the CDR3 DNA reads TGTGCCAGCAGCCATAGGCGACTGAACACCGGGGAGCTGTTTTTT. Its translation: CASSHRRLNTGELFF.